The 25 T cell receptor beta chains presented below share a single source sample, sequenced in a study of cytomegalovirus exposure and HLA in healthy donors listed by TCRdb under 2017. The library was generated by the immunoSEQ multiplex PCR assay. The multiplex PCR relied on a mix of 60 forward primers for TCR Vbeta segments and 13 reverse primers for TCR Jbeta segments. The clones in this table, taken by TCRdb from immuneACCESS, are in-frame only. Not every clone is retained; where verified, under half of the shortfall comes from an unresolved V gene, and the cause of the rest is unknown. The sample table records around 170,000 clones; over 60% of these occur just once. In total, the top ten clones hold 4.5% to 6% of the sample. The sample taken for sequencing was PBMCs. Receptors originate from a man in his forties or fifties in good health and CMV-seronegative.

The chain carries TRBV27 and TRBJ2-7; 8 nucleotides align to TRBD2. V dropped 4 bases and J dropped 3; count of bases not matched to a gene: 8. The CDR3 sequence is 15 residues long. Germline-derived CDR1 and CDR2 are MNHEY and SMNVEV (reference sequence). Written as DNA, the CDR3 is TGTGCCAGCAGTTCCCCTTCCAGCGGGGGCTACGAGCAGTACTTC. This encodes CASSSPSSGGYEQYF.

This rearrangement joins TRBV4-2 to TRBJ1-3, with D hard to call. CDR1 LGHNA and CDR2 YNFKEQ come from the germline V gene. This CDR3 contains 16 residues. V was cut by 1 base and J by 7 bases, with 17 bases left in between. CDR3 region: CASSQVGGIGSNTIYF. The CDR3, as DNA: TGTGCCAGCAGCCAAGTGGGAGGGATCGGATCCAACACCATATATTTT.

The chain joins TRBV11-2 to TRBJ2-7, with D unclear. Trimming cost V 1 base and J 2 bases, with 3 bases left between them. The CDR3 runs to 12 residues. Germline V CDR1 and CDR2: SGHAT, FQNNGV. The CDR3 spells CASSLAAYEQYF. CDR3 coding DNA: TGTGCCAGCAGCTTAGCGGCCTACGAGCAGTACTTC.

V usage is TRBV27 and J usage is TRBJ2-5; no reliable D call. The CDR3 runs 14 residues. Germline lookup yields CDR1 MNHEY and CDR2 SMNVEV (reference sequence). V was pared by 1 base and J by 1 base, with 7 bases between. CDR3 in amino acids: CASSLWAPQETQYF. The CDR3 DNA sequence: TGTGCCAGCAGTTTATGGGCCCCCCAAGAGACCCAGTACTTC.

This chain links TRBV7-3 with TRBJ2-2, with TRBD1 identical over 9 bases. V dropped 0 bases and J dropped 5; count of bases not matched to a gene: 4. CDR3 length: 16 residues. Germline assignment: CDR1 SGHTA and CDR2 FQGTGA. The CDR3 spells CASSLTLGTGTGELFF. The CDR3 nucleotides are TGTGCCAGCAGCTTAACGTTAGGGACAGGGACCGGGGAGCTGTTTTTT. Full variable domain (remainder filled in from reference TRBV7-3 and TRBJ2-2): GAGVSQTPSNKVTEKGKYVELRCDPISGHTALYWYRQSLGQGPEFLIYFQGTGAADDSGLPNDRFFAVRPEGSVSTLKIQRTERGDSAVYLCASSLTLGTGTGELFFGEGSRLTVL.

This rearrangement joins TRBV13 to TRBJ2-7, with D perhaps matching TRBD2 (6 bases). V lost 5 bases and J 6 bases, leaving 20 bases between the germline ends. This CDR3 is 15 amino acids long. The germline V gene encodes CDR1 PRHDT and CDR2 FYEKMQ (reference sequence). CDR3 nucleotide sequence: TGTGCCAGCAGCCGCGACCGTAGCGGTTCGGGCGAGCAGTACTTC. Residues: CASSRDRSGSGEQYF.

This clone was detected only a few times. The chain employs TRBV6-5 and TRBJ1-1; perhaps TRBD1 as D (5 bases). This CDR3 spans 13 amino acids. V was cut by 8 bases and J by 1 base, with 11 bases left in between. Germline CDR1 reads MNHEY; CDR2 reads SVGAGI. In nucleotides, the CDR3 is TGTGCCAGCGGCCAGGGCCCGAACACTGAAGCTTTCTTT. Encoded protein: CASGQGPNTEAFF.

The chain couples TRBV7-2 to TRBJ2-4, with 12 nucleotides matching TRBD2. Germline CDR1 is SGHTA and CDR2 is FQGNSA. This CDR3 contains 19 residues. V dropped 2 bases and J dropped 0; count of bases not matched to a gene: 8. The CDR3 DNA reads TGTGCCAGCAGCTTACTGGCTAGCGGGGGGGTGTTAGCCAAAAACATTCAGTACTTC. Protein product: CASSLLASGGVLAKNIQYF.

This clone was seen a few times. J is TRBJ2-3 and V is TRBV6-6; 7 bases match TRBD1. CDR3 length: 16 residues. J gave up 3 bases and V 2 bases, and 8 bases lay outside the gene matches. Germline V gene sequence: CDR1 MNHNY, CDR2 SVGAGI (reference sequence). In DNA, the CDR3 is TGTGCCAGCAGTTACCCGGGACAGATTGGTACAGATACGCAGTATTTT. Translating gives CASSYPGQIGTDTQYF.

The sample holds one count of this clone. The chain carries TRBV4-1 and TRBJ2-1; TRBD1 matches at 10 bases. The CDR3 extends over 19 amino acids. Germline lookup yields CDR1 MGHRA and CDR2 YSYEKL. V dropped 0 bases and J dropped 0; count of bases not matched to a gene: 8. CDR3: CASSQDAGQGIGSYNEQFF. As DNA, the CDR3 is TGCGCCAGCAGCCAAGACGCGGGACAGGGGATAGGCTCCTACAATGAGCAGTTCTTC.

The genes are TRBV4-1 and TRBJ2-2, with D unresolved. This CDR3 region has 16 residues. V was clipped by 0 bases and J by 5 bases, with 13 bases between them. The germline gives CDR1 MGHRA, CDR2 YSYEKL. Written as DNA, the CDR3 is TGCGCCAGCAGCCAAGATCCAACTGCGAGTACCGGGGAGCTGTTTTTT. Translating it yields CASSQDPTASTGELFF.

This rearrangement joins TRBV5-4 to TRBJ1-1; 10 bases line up with TRBD1. The germline V gene encodes CDR1 SGHNT and CDR2 YYREEE (reference sequence). V dropped 3 bases and J dropped 6; count of bases not matched to a gene: 8. CDR3 length: 15 residues. CDR3 in DNA: TGTGCCAGCAGCTACGGACAGGGGGGCAACCCTGAAGCTTTCTTT. Its translation: CASSYGQGGNPEAFF.

CDR3 DNA sequence: TGTGCCAGCAGCTTCGGCGGGAACATTCAGTACTTC. Translating gives CASSFGGNIQYF. The chain links TRBV7-8 to TRBJ2-4; perhaps TRBD2 as D (5 bases). Germline lookup yields CDR1 SGHVS and CDR2 FQNEAQ. V gave up 3 bases and J gave up 7 bases, with 7 bases separating them. The CDR3 extends over 12 amino acids.

There are a few counts of this clone. This chain uses TRBV4-3 with TRBJ2-5; TRBD1 agrees at 8 bases. The CDR3 runs 15 residues. The V gene end was trimmed by 2 bases and the J gene end by 2 bases; junction bases not matched to a gene: 4. Per germline, CDR1 LGHNA and CDR2 YSLEER. The CDR3: CASSQRGTGQETQYF. CDR3 nucleotide sequence: TGCGCCAGCAGCCAACGCGGGACAGGTCAAGAGACCCAGTACTTC.

The chain carries TRBV7-2 and TRBJ2-5; D is ambiguous. V lost 5 bases, J lost 0 bases, and 4 bases lay in between. CDR1 is SGHTA, CDR2 FQGNSA, per germline. The CDR3 covers 12 residues. The CDR3 bases are TGTGCCAGCAGCCTCCACCAAGAGACCCAGTACTTC. As protein: CASSLHQETQYF. The whole variable domain, remainder taken from reference TRBV7-2 and TRBJ2-5, is GAGVSQSPSNKVTEKGKDVELRCDPISGHTALYWYRQSLGQGLEFLIYFQGNSAPDKSGLPSDRFSAERTGGSVSTLTIQRTQQEDSAVYLCASSLHQETQYFGPGTRLLVL.

V and J are TRBV21-1 and TRBJ1-5; the D call in the table, TRBD1, was not verified against the DNA. TRBV21-1 is listed as a pseudogene. The CDR3 length is 18 residues. Here the CDR3 DNA reads TGTGCCAGCAGCAAAGCGCTCCGGGAACAGGGGCGTAGTCAGCCCCAGCATTTT. Amino acid sequence: CASSKALREQGRSQPQHF.

The CDR3 here is CSVPSGGFRYF. The CDR3 bases are TGCAGCGTGCCCTCAGGGGGGTTTCGGTATTTT. The V gene is TRBV29-1, the J gene TRBJ2-3, with a tentative D call TRBD1 (7 bases). From germline, CDR1 is SQVTM and CDR2 ANQGSEA. The CDR3 sequence is 11 residues long. V was cut by 6 bases and J by 14 bases, with 18 bases left in between.

This clone turned up a few times. The J gene is TRBJ2-5, the V gene TRBV11-2; 8 bases map to TRBD2. With V trimmed by 5 bases and J by 8 bases, 13 bases remained unmatched. The CDR3 is 15 residues long. Germline loops: CDR1 SGHAT, CDR2 FQNNGV. DNA of the CDR3: TGTGCCAGCAGCCCCGGGAGGGGGGGAAAGAGAACCCAGTACTTC. Encoded protein: CASSPGRGGKRTQYF.

The sample holds a few counts of this clone. The gene calls are TRBV18 and TRBJ2-6; 7 bases are shared with TRBD1. The CDR3 length is 16 residues. V gave up 1 base and J gave up 2 bases; unmatched junction bases: 2. Germline V gene lookup returns CDR1 KGHSH and CDR2 LQKENI. This CDR3 reads CASSPQGAAGANVLTF. The CDR3 DNA reads TGTGCCAGCTCACCACAGGGGGCGGCTGGGGCCAACGTCCTGACTTTC.

The chain employs TRBV27 and TRBJ2-7; 9 bases align to TRBD1. V was pared by 6 bases and J by 2 bases, with 14 bases of the junction left unmatched. The CDR3 has 17 amino acids. Germline loops: CDR1 MNHEY, CDR2 SMNVEV (reference sequence). CDR3 region: CASSQTEGTGYPYEQYF. CDR3 coding DNA: TGTGCCAGCAGCCAAACCGAAGGGACAGGGTATCCCTACGAGCAGTACTTC.

This chain joins TRBV5-1 and TRBJ2-5; TRBD1 agrees at 7 bases. This CDR3 contains 14 residues. The J segment lost 4 bases and the V segment lost 6 bases, leaving 9 bases of the junction unmatched. The germline CDR1 and CDR2 sequences are SGHRS and YFSETQ. In DNA, the CDR3 is TGCGCCAGCAATCTGGCAGGGGGTGCAGAGACCCAGTACTTC. Protein product: CASNLAGGAETQYF.

The chain couples TRBV4-3 to TRBJ2-5; 7 nucleotides agree with TRBD2. The tail of the sequence fits TRBJ2-7 better, so the J call may be wrong. This CDR3 is 15 amino acids long. Germline CDR1 is LGHNA and CDR2 is YSLEER. Here the CDR3 reads CASSQERGVSYEQYF. CDR3 coding DNA: TGCGCCAGCAGCCAAGAACGGGGGGTCTCCTACGAGCAGTACTTC.

The V and J genes are TRBV7-2 and TRBJ2-3; no clear D gene. Germline loops: CDR1 SGHTA, CDR2 FQGNSA. CDR3 length: 14 residues. The V gene lost 0 bases and the J gene lost 8 bases, with 12 bases spanning the gap. CDR3 in amino acids: CASSLARLSRTQYF. In DNA, the CDR3 is TGTGCCAGCAGCTTAGCGCGGTTAAGTCGTACGCAGTATTTT.

The rearrangement joins TRBV2 to TRBJ2-7, with D maybe TRBD1 (8 bases). The CDR3 is made up of 14 amino acids. V lost 6 bases and J lost 0, with 12 bases in between. Germline V CDR1 and CDR2: SNHLY, FYNNEI. CDR3 in amino acids: CASSNRGGSYEQYF. The CDR3 nucleotides read TGTGCCAGCAGCAACAGGGGGGGCTCCTACGAGCAGTACTTC.

The chain has TRBV5-1 and TRBJ2-1; 9 bases line up with TRBD2. The CDR3 has 17 amino acids. Looked up from germline, CDR1 is SGHRS and CDR2 is YFSETQ. Trimming took 4 bases from V and 4 from J; bases not matched to a gene: 12. CDR3 sequence: CASSALLTSGAYNEQFF. Written as DNA, the CDR3 is TGCGCCAGCAGCGCCCTGTTGACTAGCGGAGCTTACAATGAGCAGTTCTTC.